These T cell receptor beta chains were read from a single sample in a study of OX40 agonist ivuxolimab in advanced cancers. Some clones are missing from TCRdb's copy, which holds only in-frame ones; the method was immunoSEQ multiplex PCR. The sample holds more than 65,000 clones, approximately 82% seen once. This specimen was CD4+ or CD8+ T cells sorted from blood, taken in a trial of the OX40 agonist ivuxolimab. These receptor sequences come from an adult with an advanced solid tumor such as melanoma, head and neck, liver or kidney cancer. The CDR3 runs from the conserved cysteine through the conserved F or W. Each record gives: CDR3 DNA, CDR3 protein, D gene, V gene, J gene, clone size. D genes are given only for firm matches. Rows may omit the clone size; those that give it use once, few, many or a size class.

TGTGCCAGCTCACCTCGAGGACAGGGCGCAACTAATGAAAAACTGTTTTTT,CASSPRGQGATNEKLFF,TRBD1,TRBV18,TRBJ1-4,-
TGTGCCAGCAGCTCTGGGGAGACCCAGTACTTC,CASSSGETQYF,-,TRBV13,TRBJ2-5,-
TGCAGTGCTTTTGAGCAGTTCTTC,CSAFEQFF,-,TRBV20-1,TRBJ2-1,-
TGTGCCAGCAGCACCGGACAGGGTGGTACTGAAGCTTTCTTT,CASSTGQGGTEAFF,TRBD1,TRBV7-9,TRBJ1-1,-
TGTGCCAGCAGTTACTCTGGCGCAGGGAGAGAAAAACTGTTTTTT,CASSYSGAGREKLFF,-,TRBV6-5,TRBJ1-4,few
TGTGCCAGCAGCTTGATAGGGGGCAACTATGGCTACACCTTC,CASSLIGGNYGYTF,TRBD1,TRBV5-5,TRBJ1-2,-
TGCGCCAGCAGCTTCCTGACAGGCGGTAATGAAAAACTGTTTTTT,CASSFLTGGNEKLFF,-,TRBV5-1,TRBJ1-4,-
TGTGCCAGCAGCCCAGGGTCTATCCAAGAGACCCAGTACTTC,CASSPGSIQETQYF,-,TRBV7-2,TRBJ2-5,-
TGTGCCAGCAGCCAAACCAGGGGGCTGAATCAGCCCCAGCATTTT,CASSQTRGLNQPQHF,TRBD1,TRBV14,TRBJ1-5,-
TGCGCCAGCAGCTTGGTAGGGCCTTATGGCTACACCTTC,CASSLVGPYGYTF,-,TRBV5-1,TRBJ1-2,-
TGTGCCAGCAGTTCCCCGGGACGGGCCGGGGAGCTGTTTTTT,CASSSPGRAGELFF,-,TRBV27,TRBJ2-2,-
TGTGCCAGCAGCGTAGGTCAAGCGGGGGGGCCATTGGATACGCAGTATTTT,CASSVGQAGGPLDTQYF,TRBD2,TRBV9,TRBJ2-3,-
TGTGCCAGCACTAACAAGGGACAGAATTTAGGCCAGCCCCAGCATTTT,CASTNKGQNLGQPQHF,TRBD1,TRBV19,TRBJ1-5,-
TGTGCCAGCAGTCCCGCGGGCACTGAAGCTTTCTTT,CASSPAGTEAFF,-,TRBV6-6,TRBJ1-1,-
TGTGCCAGCAGCTCTGGACAGGGCGAGTACTATGGCTACACCTTC,CASSSGQGEYYGYTF,TRBD1,TRBV7-9,TRBJ1-2,-
TGTGCCAGCAGCCTCCAGGGAGCGAGCACTGAAGCTTTCTTT,CASSLQGASTEAFF,-,TRBV7-8,TRBJ1-1,once
TGTGCCAGCAGGCGAGAGGGGGGGTTTTCACCCCTCCACTTT,CASRREGGFSPLHF,-,TRBV6-5,TRBJ1-6,-
TGTGCCAGCTCACCTACCGGTAGGGGGCGCGGGGACACTGAAGCTTTCTTT,CASSPTGRGRGDTEAFF,TRBD1,TRBV18,TRBJ1-1,few
TGTGCCAGCAGCCAAGCGACAGGGGGCGCGGGCTACACCTTC,CASSQATGGAGYTF,TRBD1,TRBV14,TRBJ1-2,once